Shown below are 22 T cell receptor beta chains from a single sample sequenced in a study of T-cell memory formation after mild COVID-19. TCRdb processed the 5' RACE reads anew with MiXCR; each CDR3 protein has one entry. The data show hundreds of thousands of distinct CDR3 sequences, 15% to 20% seen once. Sequenced: PBMCs or a T cell subset sorted from them (not recorded which). The source is an adult woman who had mild COVID-19 (a few samples of this study predate the infection). Cell type and time point are not known.

This clonotype has a handful of counts. The chain combines TRBV11-1 with TRBJ2-7; 10 nucleotides align to TRBD2. Germline assignment: CDR1 SGHAT and CDR2 FQDESV (reference sequence). The CDR3 sequence is 15 residues long. The V and J ends lost 4 bases and 2 bases, in that order; junction bases with no gene match: 5. CDR3 amino acids: CASSSKRGGAYEQYF. CDR3 in DNA: TGTGCCAGCAGCTCTAAGCGGGGGGGAGCCTACGAGCAGTACTTC. Using reference TRBV11-1 and TRBJ2-7 for the parts outside the CDR3, the full variable domain is EAEVAQSPRYKITEKSQAVAFWCDPISGHATLYWYRQILGQGPELLVQFQDESVVDDSQLPKDRFSAERLKGVDSTLKIQPAELGDSAMYLCASSSKRGGAYEQYFGPGTRLTVT.

The chain joins TRBV4-2 to TRBJ1-6, with D perhaps matching TRBD1 (5 bases). V dropped 6 bases and J dropped 10 bases, with 10 bases sitting between them. This CDR3 has 12 residues. Germline CDR1 reads LGHNA; CDR2 reads YNFKEQ. CDR3 nucleotides: TGTGCCAGCAGTGGGGGAGGGTCACCCCTCCACTTT. Its protein is CASSGGGSPLHF.

The V and J genes are TRBV9 and TRBJ2-7, with D possibly matching TRBD1 (6 bases). The CDR3 spans 15 residues. V was clipped by 0 bases and J by 5 bases, with 15 bases between them. CDR1 SGDLS and CDR2 YYNGEE come from the germline V gene. The DNA of the CDR3 is TGTGCCAGCAGCGTAGGAGTACAGGGCACCGACGAGCAGTACTTC. Translating it yields CASSVGVQGTDEQYF.

This chain links TRBV3-1 with TRBJ1-2; 7 positions match TRBD1. V lost 4 bases to trimming and J lost 5 bases; unmatched junction nucleotides: 7. The CDR3 is 14 amino acids. The V gene's germline CDR1 is LGHDT and CDR2 YNNKEL (reference sequence). The CDR3 bases are TGTGCCAGCAGCCCCCCGGGACAGCATTATGGCTACACCTTC. This codes for CASSPPGQHYGYTF. Together with reference TRBV3-1 and TRBJ1-2, the CDR3 gives the full variable domain: DTAVSQTPKYLVTQMGNDKSIKCEQNLGHDTMYWYKQDSKKFLKIMFSYNNKELIINETVPNRFSPKSPDKAHLNLHINSLELGDSAVYFCASSPPGQHYGYTFGSGTRLTVV.

This clonotype was picked up a small number of times. CDR3 nucleotide sequence: TGTGCCAGCCAAACTTACCCGGAGACCGGGGAGCTGTTTTTT. This encodes CASQTYPETGELFF. This sequence joins TRBV6-2 or TRBV6-3 and TRBJ2-2; no firm D call. Germline V CDR1 and CDR2: MNHEY, SVGEGT. The V and J ends lost 8 bases and 5 bases respectively, with 15 bases between them. The CDR3 has 14 residues.

This clonotype has just a few counts. The gene calls are TRBV27 and TRBJ1-1, with D possibly TRBD1 on 5 matching bases. CDR1 is MNHEY, CDR2 SMNVEV, per germline (reference sequence). Trimming took 4 bases from V and 5 from J, leaving 17 bases between them. This CDR3 is 15 amino acids long. CDR3 residues: CASSSGPGMETEAFF. The CDR3 DNA is TGTGCCAGCAGTTCGGGACCCGGAATGGAAACTGAAGCTTTCTTT.

This clonotype has more than one count but fewer than ten. The V and J genes are TRBV4-1 and TRBJ2-5; D might be TRBD2 (6 bases). V was trimmed by 4 bases and J by 5 bases, leaving 14 bases between them. Germline V gives CDR1 MGHRA, CDR2 YSYEKL. The CDR3 is 14 amino acids. Here the CDR3 reads CASSPGLPAETQYF. The DNA of the CDR3 is TGCGCCAGCAGCCCGGGACTCCCGGCGGAGACCCAGTACTTC.

The chain carries TRBV27 and TRBJ1-4; D not certain. Looked up from germline, CDR1 is MNHEY and CDR2 is SMNVEV (reference sequence). The germline V and J ends were trimmed by 6 bases and 4 bases, with 12 bases remaining between them. CDR3 length equals 14 residues. CDR3 sequence: CASRRGTLNEKLFF. The CDR3 DNA is TGTGCCAGCAGGCGTGGAACTCTTAATGAAAAACTGTTTTTT.

This clonotype was seen many times. This sequence joins TRBV12-3 or TRBV12-4 and TRBJ2-1; 7 positions match TRBD2. The V segment lost 3 bases and the J segment 9 bases; nucleotides outside the gene matches: 11. The CDR3 spans 15 residues. CDR3 in amino acids: CASSFGGGSPGEQFF. The CDR3 DNA follows: TGTGCCAGCAGTTTTGGAGGCGGGAGCCCGGGTGAGCAGTTCTTC.

This clonotype was detected only a few times. J is TRBJ2-7 and V is TRBV7-6; D unresolved. The CDR3 is 13 amino acids. CDR1 SGHVS and CDR2 FNYEAQ come from the germline V gene. The germline V and J ends were trimmed by 6 bases and 5 bases, with 14 bases remaining between them. The chain's CDR3 is CASSLGSPDEQYF. The CDR3 nucleotides are TGTGCCAGCAGTTTGGGAAGTCCGGACGAGCAGTACTTC. Combining the CDR3 with reference TRBV7-6 and TRBJ2-7 gives the whole variable domain GAGVSQSPRYKVTKRGQDVALRCDPISGHVSLYWYRQALGQGPEFLTYFNYEAQQDKSGLPNDRFSAERPEGSISTLTIQRTEQRDSAMYRCASSLGSPDEQYFGPGTRLTVT.

The chain has TRBV2 and TRBJ2-2; the D gene is possibly TRBD1 (6 bases). The V gene's germline CDR1 is SNHLY and CDR2 FYNNEI. Trimming stripped 3 bases from V and 0 bases from J, with 8 bases between. This CDR3 is built from 15 residues. CDR3 nucleotide sequence: TGTGCCAGCAGTGAGCGGACAGCGAACACCGGGGAGCTGTTTTTT. Protein sequence: CASSERTANTGELFF.

CDR3 amino acids: CASIKGGAGELFF. The DNA of the CDR3 is TGTGCCAGCATCAAAGGGGGGGCCGGGGAGCTGTTTTTT. The genes are TRBV11-3 and TRBJ2-2; D possibly corresponds to TRBD2 (7 bases). V gave up 7 bases and J gave up 6 bases, with 12 bases separating them. CDR3 size: 13 residues. The germline CDR1 and CDR2 sequences are SGHNT and YENEEA. Using reference TRBV11-3 and TRBJ2-2 for the parts outside the CDR3, the full variable domain is EAGVVQSPRYKIIEKKQPVAFWCNPISGHNTLYWYLQNLGQGPELLIRYENEEAVDDSQLPKDRFSAERLKGVDSTLKIQPAELGDSAVYLCASIKGGAGELFFGEGSRLTVL.

J is TRBJ1-2 and V is TRBV9; D gene uncertain. This CDR3 comprises 13 residues. Between the trimmed V and J ends, which lost 4 bases and 8 bases, there was a span of 15 bases. Germline V gene sequence: CDR1 SGDLS, CDR2 YYNGEE. Here the CDR3 reads CASSPRGLEGYTF. CDR3 in DNA: TGTGCCAGCAGCCCACGAGGGCTCGAGGGCTACACCTTC.

The chain employs TRBV5-6 and TRBJ1-1, with D tentatively TRBD1 (6 bases). Trimming cost V 0 bases and J 1 base, with 16 bases left between them. The V gene's germline CDR1 is SGHDT and CDR2 YYEEEE. The CDR3 is made up of 17 amino acids. The CDR3 region has the DNA TGTGCCAGCAGCTTGGGGCCGAGGGGGTTCCAGAACACTGAAGCTTTCTTT. Its translation: CASSLGPRGFQNTEAFF.

The gene calls are TRBV5-5 and TRBJ2-3; 8 bases line up with TRBD2. Trimming cost V 5 bases and J 1 base; bases outside gene matches: 9. Per germline, CDR1 SGHKS and CDR2 YYEKEE (reference sequence). The length of the CDR3 is 16 residues. CDR3 sequence: CASSPAGSGGTDTQYF. CDR3 DNA: TGTGCCAGCAGTCCTGCGGGTAGCGGGGGCACAGATACGCAGTATTTT.

The chain has TRBV24-1 and TRBJ2-5; 8 nucleotides match TRBD1. The CDR3 totals 16 residues. Germline V gene lookup returns CDR1 KGHDR and CDR2 SFDVKD. V shed 0 bases and J 3 bases; nucleotides not matched to a gene: 5. The CDR3 sequence: CATSDLGQGAKETQYF. CDR3 nucleotide sequence: TGTGCCACCAGTGATTTGGGGCAGGGGGCGAAAGAGACCCAGTACTTC.

The V call is TRBV4-1, the J call TRBJ2-1; D is uncertain. Trimming took off 8 bases at V and 10 bases at J, with 15 bases between the two ends. Germline assignment: CDR1 MGHRA and CDR2 YSYEKL. The CDR3 runs 12 residues. CDR3 DNA: TGCGCCAGCGGTACCCCGAGATTAGAGCAGTTCTTC. This gives the protein CASGTPRLEQFF.

The rearrangement joins TRBV6-2 or TRBV6-3 to TRBJ1-4, with unresolved D. Germline V gives CDR1 MNHEY, CDR2 SVGEGT. V lost 5 bases to trimming and J lost 8 bases, with 12 bases between them. The CDR3 runs 13 residues. CDR3 in DNA: TGTGCCAGCAGTCTACGGGAGGACGAAAAACTGTTTTTT. Translation: CASSLREDEKLFF.

V is TRBV5-1 and J is TRBJ2-1, with TRBD2 as a possible D gene (7 bases). V was shortened by 3 bases and J by 3 bases, with 16 bases between the two germline ends. The V gene's germline CDR1 is SGHRS and CDR2 YFSETQ. CDR3 length: 16 amino acids. The CDR3 is CASSSRGRGDYNEQFF. CDR3 bases: TGCGCCAGCAGCTCCAGGGGACGGGGGGACTACAATGAGCAGTTCTTC. The entire variable domain, with the rest obtained from reference TRBV5-1 and TRBJ2-1, is as follows: KAGVTQTPRYLIKTRGQQVTLSCSPISGHRSVSWYQQTPGQGLQFLFEYFSETQRNKGNFPGRFSGRQFSNSRSEMNVSTLELGDSALYLCASSSRGRGDYNEQFFGPGTRLTVL.

This clonotype was seen more than once but under ten times. The chain links TRBV19 to TRBJ1-5, with D hard to call. The CDR3 is 15 residues long. V dropped 3 bases and J dropped 2 bases, with 11 bases sitting between them. Germline V lookup: CDR1 LNHDA, CDR2 SQIVND (reference sequence). Here the CDR3 DNA reads TGTGCCAGTAGTATCTTTAACAGTGGCAATCAGCCCCAGCATTTT. Protein sequence: CASSIFNSGNQPQHF. Supplemented by reference TRBV19 and TRBJ1-5, the full variable domain reads DGGITQSPKYLFRKEGQNVTLSCEQNLNHDAMYWYRQDPGQGLRLIYYSQIVNDFQKGDIAEGYSVSREKKESFPLTVTSAQKNPTAFYLCASSIFNSGNQPQHFGDGTRLSIL.

This clonotype was picked up a small number of times. The V gene is TRBV6-6, the J gene TRBJ2-7; D is uncertain. Trimming stripped 2 bases from V and 0 bases from J, with 8 bases between. This CDR3 is 14 amino acids long. Germline CDR1 and CDR2: MNHNY and SVGAGI (reference sequence). Here the CDR3 reads CASSYEAGSYEQYF. Written as DNA, the CDR3 is TGTGCCAGCAGTTACGAGGCAGGCTCCTACGAGCAGTACTTC.

There are a few counts of this clonotype. The chain carries TRBV14 and TRBJ2-1; 10 bases fit TRBD2. This CDR3 has 17 residues. The J segment lost 5 bases and the V segment lost 0 bases, leaving 7 bases of the junction unmatched. Germline lookup yields CDR1 SGHDN and CDR2 FVKESK. The CDR3 here is CASSQDLSSGSHNEQFF. The CDR3 nucleotides are TGTGCCAGCAGCCAAGATTTATCTAGCGGGAGCCACAATGAGCAGTTCTTC.